The 31 T cell receptor beta chains below were found in one sample sequenced in a study of blood T cell repertoires in COVID-19. Clones were sequenced by immunoSEQ multiplex PCR, and TCRdb holds only the in-frame ones, with some missing. The table lists tens of thousands of clones, over 65% of them singletons. The sample comprised peripheral blood. The receptors originated from a man in his sixties or seventies with COVID-19, enrolled during active disease.

This clone was recorded only once. One junction end does not reproduce the germline sequence, and a read error may be involved. The chain recombines TRBV7-7 with TRBJ2-1, with 12 positions matching TRBD2. CDR3 length: 16 amino acids. Germline V lookup: CDR1 SSHAT, CDR2 FNYEAQ (reference sequence). CDR3 DNA: TGTGCTAGCAGCGAACTAGCGGGGGGACCCTACAATGAGCAGTTCTTC. Amino acid sequence: CASSELAGGPYNEQFF. The complete variable domain, with remaining parts taken from reference TRBV7-7 and TRBJ2-1, reads GAGVSQSPRYKVTKRGQDVTLRCDPISSHATLYWYQQALGQGPEFLTYFNYEAQPDKSGLPSDRFSAERPEGSISTLTIQRTEQRDSAMYRCASSELAGGPYNEQFFGPGTRLTVL.

This clone was seen only a few times. This sequence joins TRBV10-1 and TRBJ1-1; 9 bases line up with TRBD1. Germline CDR1 and CDR2: WNHNN and SYGVQD (reference sequence). The CDR3 has 13 amino acids. After removal of 8 bases from V and 3 bases from J, the junction contained 4 bases not matched to a gene. The CDR3 spells CASGDRVDTEAFF. CDR3 nucleotide sequence: TGCGCCAGCGGGGACAGGGTCGACACTGAAGCTTTCTTT.

The CDR3 loop reads CASRRLQQGYGYTF. As DNA, the CDR3 is TGTGCCAGCAGACGCCTCCAACAGGGATATGGCTACACCTTC. The rearrangement links TRBV27 to TRBJ1-2; perhaps TRBD1 as D (6 bases). The germline V gene has CDR1 MNHEY and CDR2 SMNVEV (reference sequence). V gave up 6 bases and J gave up 5 bases, with 16 bases separating them. This CDR3 comprises 14 residues.

This chain links TRBV29-1 with TRBJ2-3; no clear D gene. V dropped 1 base and J dropped 6 bases, with 11 bases sitting between them. Germline V gives CDR1 SQVTM, CDR2 ANQGSEA. This CDR3 comprises 13 residues. The CDR3 protein is CSVEVQRADTQYF. CDR3 sequence (DNA): TGCAGCGTTGAAGTCCAGCGAGCGGATACGCAGTATTTT.

V is TRBV7-2 and J is TRBJ2-5; 7 bases agree with TRBD1. The ends lost 5 bases at V and 4 bases at J; junction bases unmatched: 13. The CDR3 consists of 16 residues. Germline CDR1 and CDR2: SGHTA and FQGNSA. CDR3 region: CASSQGQTLSPETQYF. The CDR3, as DNA: TGTGCCAGCAGCCAGGGACAGACCCTCTCCCCAGAGACCCAGTACTTC. The full variable domain, completed using reference TRBV7-2 and TRBJ2-5, is GAGVSQSPSNKVTEKGKDVELRCDPISGHTALYWYRQSLGQGLEFLIYFQGNSAPDKSGLPSDRFSAERTGGSVSTLTIQRTQQEDSAVYLCASSQGQTLSPETQYFGPGTRLLVL.

This rearrangement joins TRBV19 to TRBJ2-4, with 9 bases fitting TRBD1. V lost 3 bases to trimming and J lost 8 bases; unmatched junction nucleotides: 5. CDR1 is LNHDA and CDR2 is SQIVND in the germline V gene (reference sequence). This CDR3 comprises 14 residues. The CDR3 loop reads CASSIPGQGYIQYF. The CDR3 coding sequence is TGTGCCAGTAGTATCCCCGGACAGGGGTACATTCAGTACTTC.

The rearrangement uses TRBV28 and TRBJ1-6; TRBD1 might be the D (6 bases). Germline lookup yields CDR1 MDHEN and CDR2 SYDVKM. The CDR3 has 15 residues. V was cut by 7 bases and J by 2 bases, with 12 bases left in between. In nucleotides, the CDR3 is TGTGCCAGCAACCCTCAGGGGACCTATAATTCACCCCTCCACTTT. As protein: CASNPQGTYNSPLHF.

The chain couples TRBV15 to TRBJ2-5; 7 bases map to TRBD2. This CDR3 comprises 14 residues. Germline lookup yields CDR1 LNHNV and CDR2 YYDKDF (reference sequence). V lost 2 bases, J lost 2 bases, and 2 bases stayed unmatched. CDR3 DNA: TGTGCCACCAGCAGATCGGGACTACAAGAGACCCAGTACTTC. It yields the protein CATSRSGLQETQYF.

The CDR3 protein is CASSSGTGGGEQYF. CDR3 bases: TGTGCCAGCAGCTCGGGGACAGGGGGCGGCGAGCAGTACTTC. J is TRBJ2-7 and V is TRBV7-3, with TRBD1 identical over 12 bases. The V and J ends lost 4 bases and 6 bases, in that order; junction bases with no gene match: 4. Germline V gene sequence: CDR1 SGHTA, CDR2 FQGTGA. The CDR3 length is 14 residues.

The DNA of the CDR3 is TGTGCCAGATCGGGACTAGCGGGAGACTTGAGGACCGGGGAGCTGTTTTTT. Translated: CARSGLAGDLRTGELFF. The chain combines TRBV30 with TRBJ2-2, with TRBD2 identical over 14 bases. V lost 8 bases, J lost 5 bases, and 13 bases stayed unmatched. CDR1 is GTSNPN and CDR2 is SVGIG in the germline V gene (reference sequence). CDR3 length: 17 residues.

The genes are TRBV25-1 and TRBJ1-6, with D perhaps matching TRBD1 (6 bases). Germline V gene sequence: CDR1 MGHDK, CDR2 SYGVNS. There are 14 residues in the CDR3. Trimming took 7 bases from V and 8 from J, leaving 15 bases between them. CDR3: CASTLSQGYSPLHF. In DNA form, the CDR3 reads TGTGCCAGCACCCTTTCACAGGGCTATTCACCCCTCCACTTT.

The V gene is TRBV5-5, the J gene TRBJ1-5, with 7 positions matching TRBD1. This CDR3 is 14 amino acids long. The junction had 3 bases not matched to a gene; V was cut back by 2 bases and J by 4 bases. CDR1 SGHKS and CDR2 YYEKEE come from the germline V gene (reference sequence). DNA of the CDR3: TGTGCCAGCAGCTTAGCACAGGGGAATCAGCCCCAGCATTTT. It specifies CASSLAQGNQPQHF.

This clone has only a few counts. The chain couples TRBV27 to TRBJ2-2; TRBD2 matches at 14 bases. V trimming: 6 bases; J trimming: 4 bases; junction bases outside the gene matches: 19. This CDR3 has 21 amino acids. Germline loops: CDR1 MNHEY, CDR2 SMNVEV (reference sequence). CDR3 sequence reads: CASRPYAQTSGRGAGTGELFF. DNA for the CDR3: TGTGCCAGCAGACCCTACGCCCAGACTAGCGGGAGGGGCGCGGGCACCGGGGAGCTGTTTTTT.

V and J are TRBV27 and TRBJ2-1; a possible D gene is TRBD2 (6 bases). The germline gives CDR1 MNHEY, CDR2 SMNVEV (reference sequence). V lost 6 bases and J lost 5, with 17 bases in between. The CDR3 is made up of 15 amino acids. CDR3 protein: CASRNWAGRNNEQFF. DNA of the CDR3: TGTGCCAGCAGAAACTGGGCCGGGAGAAACAATGAGCAGTTCTTC.

This clone occurred a few times. This chain's CDR3 is CASSPGNNEQFF. The CDR3 coding sequence is TGTGCCAGCAGTCCAGGGAACAATGAGCAGTTCTTC. The chain links TRBV28 to TRBJ2-1; D is perhaps TRBD1 (5 bases). This CDR3 is 12 amino acids long. Germline CDR1 MDHEN, CDR2 SYDVKM. V dropped 5 bases and J dropped 5 bases, with 7 bases sitting between them.

J is TRBJ2-2 and V is TRBV6-2 or TRBV6-3; TRBD2 agrees at 8 bases. The CDR3 extends over 15 amino acids. Germline CDR1 reads MNHEY; CDR2 reads SVGEGT. Trimming removed 4 bases from V and 4 bases from J; junction bases left unmatched: 5. The CDR3 is CASSWLAGGTGELFF. CDR3 DNA sequence: TGTGCCAGCAGTTGGCTAGCGGGTGGCACCGGGGAGCTGTTTTTT.

Details on this clone: At the DNA level, this CDR3 is encoded by other sequences in the same sample as well. The J gene is TRBJ2-3, the V gene TRBV29-1; 9 bases agree with TRBD2. The germline CDR1 and CDR2 sequences are SQVTM and ANQGSEA. The junction had 0 bases not matched to a gene; V was cut back by 7 bases and J by 1 base. The CDR3 is 12 amino acids. This CDR3 reads CSGTSGTDTQYF. CDR3 nucleotide sequence: TGCAGCGGGACTAGCGGCACAGATACGCAGTATTTT.

This chain links TRBV9 with TRBJ2-7, with TRBD2 matching 9 bases. The germline CDR1 and CDR2 sequences are SGDLS and YYNGEE. This CDR3 region has 15 residues. Trimming cost V 0 bases and J 7 bases; bases outside gene matches: 8. CDR3 in amino acids: CASSVGLAGSGEQYF. The CDR3 coding sequence is TGTGCCAGCAGCGTAGGGCTAGCGGGATCAGGGGAGCAGTACTTC.

The rearrangement uses TRBV5-6 and TRBJ2-2; TRBD1 matches 8 bases. The CDR3 contains 16 residues. Germline CDR1 is SGHDT and CDR2 is YYEEEE. With 0 bases clipped from V and 5 bases from J, the junction kept 6 bases outside the gene matches. CDR3 in DNA: TGTGCCAGCAGCTTGGCAGGGGGCAGAGGGACCGGGGAGCTGTTTTTT. Its protein is CASSLAGGRGTGELFF. Using reference TRBV5-6 and TRBJ2-2 for the parts outside the CDR3, the full variable domain is DAGVTQSPTHLIKTRGQQVTLRCSPKSGHDTVSWYQQALGQGPQFIFQYYEEEERQRGNFPDRFSGHQFPNYSSELNVNALLLGDSALYLCASSLAGGRGTGELFFGEGSRLTVL.

This chain uses TRBV24-1 with TRBJ2-1, with TRBD2 identical over 10 bases. The CDR3 contains 18 residues. Germline-derived CDR1 and CDR2 are KGHDR and SFDVKD. The V gene end was trimmed by 2 bases and the J gene end by 4 bases; junction bases not matched to a gene: 10. The CDR3 sequence: CATSDSVISGRTYNEQFF. As DNA, the CDR3 is TGTGCCACCAGTGATTCGGTAATTAGCGGGAGGACATACAATGAGCAGTTCTTC.

J is TRBJ2-1 and V is TRBV4-1; TRBD2 aligns across 10 bases. CDR1 MGHRA and CDR2 YSYEKL come from the germline V gene. The V segment lost 2 bases and the J segment 1 base; nucleotides outside the gene matches: 2. CDR3 length: 16 amino acids. The CDR3 DNA is TGCGCCAGCAGCCAACAACTAGCGGGGTCCTACAATGAGCAGTTCTTC. This encodes CASSQQLAGSYNEQFF.

The chain carries TRBV6-2 or TRBV6-3 and TRBJ1-2, with TRBD1 identical over 8 bases. Germline CDR1 is MNHEY and CDR2 is SVGEGT. The CDR3 covers 13 residues. With V trimmed by 5 bases and J by 5 bases, 4 bases remained unmatched. The CDR3 bases are TGTGCCAGCAGTCGACAGGGGCCTTATGGCTACACCTTC. Translated, it gives CASSRQGPYGYTF.

The genes are TRBV18 and TRBJ1-2; 11 bases agree with TRBD1. Looked up from germline, CDR1 is KGHSH and CDR2 is LQKENI. J lost 3 bases, V lost 9 bases, and 6 bases had no gene match. The CDR3 length is 14 residues. The CDR3: CASSEGQGDYGYTF. The CDR3 bases are TGTGCCAGTTCAGAGGGACAGGGGGACTATGGCTACACCTTC.

This clone was counted a single time. The chain employs TRBV19 and TRBJ2-3, with D perhaps TRBD1 (5 bases). The germline V and J ends were trimmed by 5 bases and 7 bases, with 19 bases remaining between them. The CDR3 totals 15 residues. Germline lookup yields CDR1 LNHDA and CDR2 SQIVND (reference sequence). The CDR3 loop is CASSLQGSERNTQYF. In DNA form, the CDR3 reads TGTGCCAGTAGTTTGCAGGGCTCAGAGAGGAATACGCAGTATTTT.

This clone was picked up a small number of times. Here the CDR3 reads CASRGPGLVAYEQYF. The CDR3 nucleotides read TGTGCCAGCAGAGGCCCGGGACTAGTGGCTTACGAGCAGTACTTC. The J gene is TRBJ2-7, the V gene TRBV27, with TRBD2 matching 8 bases. Trimming removed 6 bases from V and 4 bases from J; junction bases left unmatched: 11. There are 15 residues in the CDR3. Germline V gene lookup returns CDR1 MNHEY and CDR2 SMNVEV (reference sequence).

The chain recombines TRBV7-2 with TRBJ1-2; 7 bases match TRBD1. The length of the CDR3 is 14 residues. Germline CDR1 and CDR2: SGHTA and FQGNSA. Unmatched junction bases numbered 7, after V lost 5 bases and J lost 4 bases. The CDR3 DNA follows: TGTGCCAGCAGCACCCAGGGGGGCCCCTATGGCTACACCTTC. It encodes CASSTQGGPYGYTF.

This clone was seen more than once but under ten times. The chain couples TRBV4-2 to TRBJ2-1; 7 bases are a match to TRBD2. The germline V gene encodes CDR1 LGHNA and CDR2 YNFKEQ. There are 17 residues in the CDR3. V lost 0 bases, J lost 1 base, and 6 bases stayed unmatched. CDR3 sequence reads: CASSQEEASGSYNEQFF. The CDR3 region has the DNA TGTGCCAGCAGCCAAGAAGAGGCTAGCGGATCCTACAATGAGCAGTTCTTC.

This chain connects TRBV7-2 to TRBJ2-1; 8 nucleotides align to TRBD2. The CDR3 is 15 residues long. CDR1 and CDR2 from the germline V gene are SGHTA and FQGNSA. J was trimmed by 9 bases and V by 2 bases; bases with no gene match: 9. The chain's CDR3 is CASSLSGSGLGEQFF. CDR3 sequence (DNA): TGTGCCAGCAGCTTAAGCGGGAGCGGCTTGGGTGAGCAGTTCTTC.

The V call is TRBV7-3, the J call TRBJ2-2; TRBD2 aligns across 10 bases. The CDR3 contains 19 residues. CDR1 is SGHTA, CDR2 FQGTGA, per germline. V trimming: 5 bases; J trimming: 1 base; junction bases outside the gene matches: 13. Here the CDR3 DNA reads TGTGCCAGCAGCCCGAGGGCGGTAGCGGGAGGTTTGAACACCGGGGAGCTGTTTTTT. This translates into CASSPRAVAGGLNTGELFF.

The chain is built from TRBV28 and TRBJ2-4, with 7 bases that match TRBD2. The ends lost 6 bases at V and 0 bases at J; junction bases unmatched: 8. Germline CDR1 reads MDHEN; CDR2 reads SYDVKM. This CDR3 region has 16 residues. Here the CDR3 DNA reads TGTGCCAGCAGCCCTTGGGGGGGACGAGCCAAAAACATTCAGTACTTC. Protein product: CASSPWGGRAKNIQYF.

This chain uses TRBV27 with TRBJ1-1, with a tentative D call TRBD1 (6 bases). V was clipped by 4 bases and J by 1 base, with 16 bases between them. Germline CDR1 is MNHEY and CDR2 is SMNVEV (reference sequence). The CDR3 consists of 16 residues. CDR3 DNA: TGTGCCAGCAGTTCTCCTCCGGGACATACGAACACTGAAGCTTTCTTT. Translation gives CASSSPPGHTNTEAFF.